The 3 T cell receptor beta chains below come from one sample, sequenced in a study of blood T cells in healthy people across ages. Alongside a J-beta primer mix, a sample-barcoded 5' primer served in a second PCR lasting about 6 to 12 cycles. TCRdb re-derived calls from the 5' RACE reads in MiXCR, one entry per CDR3 protein. The data hold around 1,900,000 distinct CDR3 sequences, with roughly two fifths observed a single time. Sequenced sample: blood. These receptors were collected from a human donor in good health.

The chain is built from TRBV5-1 and TRBJ2-7, with 9 bases lining up with TRBD2. CDR1 and CDR2 (germline): SGHRS, YFSETQ. Trimming cost V 4 bases and J 0 bases; bases outside gene matches: 8. The CDR3 runs to 16 residues. The CDR3 region is CASSPRGGVSSYEQYF. The CDR3 DNA sequence: TGCGCCAGCAGCCCGCGGGGGGGAGTAAGCTCCTACGAGCAGTACTTC.

This clonotype has just a few counts. CDR3 loop: CSVEGSDSSYEQYF. CDR3 in DNA: TGCAGCGTTGAAGGTTCGGACAGCTCCTACGAGCAGTACTTC. The chain has TRBV29-1 and TRBJ2-7; the D gene is possibly TRBD1 (6 bases). Germline V CDR1 and CDR2: SQVTM, ANQGSEA. Deletions cut 1 base from V and 0 bases from J, with 10 bases between. This CDR3 is built from 14 residues.

The chain recombines TRBV7-6 with TRBJ1-6; D is uncertain. The CDR3 has 15 amino acids. The ends were cut back, 5 bases at V and 5 bases at J, with 13 bases in the middle. Germline assignment: CDR1 SGHVS and CDR2 FNYEAQ. The DNA for the CDR3 is TGTGCCAGCAGCCCGCTTGGTTTAAATAATTCACCCCTCCACTTT. This sequence encodes CASSPLGLNNSPLHF.